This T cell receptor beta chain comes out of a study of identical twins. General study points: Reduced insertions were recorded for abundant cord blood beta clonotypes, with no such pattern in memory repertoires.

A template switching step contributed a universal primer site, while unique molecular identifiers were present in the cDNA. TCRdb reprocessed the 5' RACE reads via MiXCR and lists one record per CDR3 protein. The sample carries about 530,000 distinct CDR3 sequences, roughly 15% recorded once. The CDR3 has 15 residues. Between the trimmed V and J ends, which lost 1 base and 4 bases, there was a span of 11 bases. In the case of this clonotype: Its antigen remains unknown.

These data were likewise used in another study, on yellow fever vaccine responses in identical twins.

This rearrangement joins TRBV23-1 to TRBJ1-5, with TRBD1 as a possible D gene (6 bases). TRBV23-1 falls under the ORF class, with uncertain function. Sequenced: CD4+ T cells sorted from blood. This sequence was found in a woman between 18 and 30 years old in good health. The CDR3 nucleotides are TGCGCCAGCAGTCAATTCCGGACAGAAAATCAGCCCCAGCATTTT. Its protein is CASSQFRTENQPQHF.